This TCR beta chain was sequenced during a study of T-cell reconstitution after alpha-beta-depleted transplantation in children. The germline gives CDR1 GTSNPN, CDR2 SVGIG (reference sequence). Between the trimmed V and J ends, which lost 3 bases and 4 bases, there was a span of 10 bases. This CDR3 has 13 amino acids. Library preparation (for TCRbeta) was performed with unique molecular identifiers. TCRdb fed the PCR reads into MiXCR, producing one record per CDR3 protein. The table shows about 240,000 distinct CDR3 sequences, with around 12% occurring only once. The chain recombines TRBV30 with TRBJ1-5, with D hard to call. The specimen comprised PBMCs from the stem cell graft donor, sampled from the stem cell graft. The receptor was derived from a human donor who donated a stem cell graft to a child with acute lymphoblastic leukemia. The DNA of the CDR3 is TGTGCCTGGAGGGACCTAGAGAATCAGCCCCAGCATTTT. Translation gives CAWRDLENQPQHF.